This is a list of T cell receptor beta chains from one sample in a study of early stage breast cancer tumors. The protocol was immunoSEQ multiplex PCR, while the TCRdb copy is restricted to in-frame clones and leaves out a portion. The sample contains about 10,000 clones, roughly 70% of which appear only once. The sample taken for sequencing was breast tumor tissue. Every receptor here comes from a person between 50 and 60 years old with breast cancer. Both conserved end residues are part of each CDR3. The D gene is left open where the match is weak. Size values are once, few and many counts, or a class for expanded clones, and some rows have none.

j_call clone_size v_call d_call cdr3_nt cdr3_aa
TRBJ2-2 . TRBV5-5 TRBD1 TGTGCCAGCAGCTTGAAGTCAGGACAGGGGCGCGGCACCGGGGAGCTGTTTTTT CASSLKSGQGRGTGELFF
TRBJ2-2 . TRBV5-1 TRBD2 TGCGCCAGCAGCGGACTAGCGGGGGAAACCGGGGAGCTGTTTTTT CASSGLAGETGELFF
TRBJ2-2 . TRBV5-1 . TGCGCCAGCAGCACCGGAGGACCCGGGGAGCTGTTTTTT CASSTGGPGELFF
TRBJ2-3 . TRBV18 . TGTGCCAGCACAGACGAGAGCACAGATACGCAGTATTTT CASTDESTDTQYF
TRBJ2-3 . TRBV5-5 . TGTGCCAGCAGCTCACGGGGGGCCCCAGCGGGCACAGATACGCAGTATTTT CASSSRGAPAGTDTQYF
TRBJ2-1 . TRBV7-2 . TGTGCCAGCAGCGGACGGGTGTCCAATGAGCAGTTCTTC CASSGRVSNEQFF
TRBJ1-2 few TRBV5-4 TRBD1 TGTGCCAGCAGGTTGGGGGACAGGGGGTTAAGCTATGGCTACACCTTC CASRLGDRGLSYGYTF
TRBJ2-5 . TRBV2 . TGTGCCAGCAAGGGTTGGCCGGAGACCCAGTACTTC CASKGWPETQYF
TRBJ2-5 . TRBV27 . TGTGCCACCTTAACTCGCCAAGGGACCCAGTACTTC CATLTRQGTQYF
TRBJ2-3 . TRBV7-8 TRBD1 TGTGCCAGCAGCGTCACCGGGACAGGGTTACGAGATACGCAGTATTTT CASSVTGTGLRDTQYF
TRBJ2-5 . TRBV6-6 . TGTGCCAGCAGTTACAACAAAGAGACCCAGTACTTC CASSYNKETQYF
TRBJ2-7 once TRBV30 TRBD1 TGTGCCTGGAGTGGACGACAGGGGAGCTCCTACGAGCAGTACTTC CAWSGRQGSSYEQYF
TRBJ1-2 few TRBV4-1 TRBD1 TGCGCCAGCAGCCAAGAAGAGGGAGGGGGCGGTTTTGGCTACACCTTC CASSQEEGGGGFGYTF
TRBJ1-5 . TRBV2 TRBD1 TGTGCCAGCAGTCCTGGACAGGGTAGGAATCAGCCCCAGCATTTT CASSPGQGRNQPQHF
TRBJ1-2 . TRBV9 . TGTGCCAGCAGCGTAGCTCCCAGGAACTATGGCTACACCTTC CASSVAPRNYGYTF
TRBJ2-5 . TRBV4-1 . TGCGCCAGCAGCCATTGGCGGGGCAGACAAGAGACCCAGTACTTC CASSHWRGRQETQYF
TRBJ2-5 once TRBV7-9 TRBD2 TGTGCCAGCAGTATTGGGTCCGGGGGGAGGCAGACCCAGTACTTC CASSIGSGGRQTQYF
TRBJ1-4 . TRBV7-8 . TGTGCCAGCAGCTTTGGTCTAGAGGCTGCAACTAATGAAAAACTGTTTTTT CASSFGLEAATNEKLFF
TRBJ2-2 . TRBV5-6 . TGTGCCAGCAGCCTCCTTCCACAGCCGAACACCGGGGAGCTGTTTTTT CASSLLPQPNTGELFF
TRBJ2-1 . TRBV18 . TGTGCCAGCTCGCAAACCCGTTCCTTGGAGCAGTTCTTC CASSQTRSLEQFF
TRBJ1-2 . TRBV10-1 . TGCGCCAGCAGTGAGTCGGGGCAGTCTCACTATGGCTACACCTTC CASSESGQSHYGYTF
TRBJ2-5 . TRBV7-8 . TGTGCCAGCAGTTTTCATTTAGCGGAGGGGGGTAGGACCCAGTACTTC CASSFHLAEGGRTQYF
TRBJ2-3 . TRBV19 TRBD2 TGTGCCAGTAGTATAGACGGGACTAGCGGGACGCGGAATACGCAGTATTTT CASSIDGTSGTRNTQYF
TRBJ1-5 . TRBV15 . TGTGCCACCAGCAGAGGCGGAAGCAATCAGCCCCAGCATTTT CATSRGGSNQPQHF
TRBJ1-5 . TRBV7-2 . TGTGCCAGCAGCTTAGTGCCTACAGGGAATCAGCCCCAGCATTTT CASSLVPTGNQPQHF
TRBJ1-4 . TRBV28 . TGTGCCAGCAAGGCAACAGGCAATGAAAAACTGTTTTTT CASKATGNEKLFF
TRBJ2-1 . TRBV19 TRBD2 TGTGCCAGTAGGGGACTAGCGGGGGCTTCCCAGTTCTTC CASRGLAGASQFF
TRBJ1-3 once TRBV28 . TGTGCCAGCAGGTCAGACCAGGGCGGAGGTGGAAACACCATATATTTT CASRSDQGGGGNTIYF
TRBJ2-3 medium-sized TRBV10-2 TRBD2 TGCGCCAGCAGTGAGTGGTCTAGCGGGGATAGCACAGATACGCAGTATTTT CASSEWSSGDSTDTQYF
TRBJ2-3 once TRBV28 TRBD2 TGTGCCAGCAGTTCCCCCCTGGGCGGGGGGGTCACAGATACGCAGTATTTT CASSSPLGGGVTDTQYF
TRBJ2-7 few TRBV7-9 . TGTGCCAGCAGCCGGGTGTTATACGAGCAGTACTTC CASSRVLYEQYF
TRBJ2-2 few TRBV9 . TGTGCCAGCAGCGTAGGAGTCTCACCGAACACCGGGGAGCTGTTTTTT CASSVGVSPNTGELFF
TRBJ2-1 . TRBV11-3 TRBD2 TGTGCCAGCAGCTTAGCCAGCGGGGGGGGATACAATGAGCAGTTCTTC CASSLASGGGYNEQFF
TRBJ2-3 . TRBV27 . TGTGCCAGCAGTCGGGACAGCACAGATACGCAGTATTTT CASSRDSTDTQYF
TRBJ2-1 . TRBV19 . TGTGCCAGTAGTATAGCCGGGCGTTTGGATTGGGAGCAGTTCTTC CASSIAGRLDWEQFF
TRBJ2-1 . TRBV5-1 TRBD1 TGCGCCAGCAGCTTGGGGGACAGGGGGATGGGAAATGAGCAGTTCTTC CASSLGDRGMGNEQFF
TRBJ1-2 . TRBV5-1 . TGCGCCAGCAGCTCGGAGGGACGGCTCCTCGGCTACACCTTC CASSSEGRLLGYTF
TRBJ2-3 . TRBV19 TRBD1 TGTGCCAGTAGTGCCTATCACAGGGGGAGAGATACGCAGTATTTT CASSAYHRGRDTQYF
TRBJ1-1 once TRBV27 TRBD1 TGTGCCAGCAGTTTCAGGGGGGTGGCTTTCTTT CASSFRGVAFF
TRBJ2-5 . TRBV5-1 TRBD2 TGCGCCAGCAAGTTAGCGGGGGACCCACAAGAGACCCAGTACTTC CASKLAGDPQETQYF
TRBJ2-7 . TRBV19 TRBD1 TGTGCCAGTAGAAGACAGGGATCTTCCTACGAGCAGTACTTC CASRRQGSSYEQYF
TRBJ1-1 . TRBV12-5 . TGTGCTAGTGGTTTGGTACTGGGGGTACGCACTGAAGCTTTCTTT CASGLVLGVRTEAFF
TRBJ2-1 . TRBV27 TRBD2 TGTGCCAGCACGATGGGGACTAGCGGCGGCAATGAGCAGTTCTTC CASTMGTSGGNEQFF
TRBJ2-3 . TRBV7-9 TRBD1 TGTGCCAGCAGCTGGGGTGTACCGGGACAGGGGAAAGATACGCAGTATTTT CASSWGVPGQGKDTQYF
TRBJ2-3 . TRBV7-9 TRBD2 TGTGCCAGCAGCGACCCGCGTAGGGACTACGAATACACAGATACGCAGTATTTT CASSDPRRDYEYTDTQYF